Listed below are T cell receptor beta chains from one sample, sequenced in a study of shared clonotypes between healthy human individuals. Using immunoSEQ multiplex PCR, the repertoire was profiled, and TCRdb retains in-frame clones only, with some absent. Of some 2.4 million clones detected, 80% to 95% appear once; the ten largest clones hold 0.36%. The sequencing input was naive CD4+ T cells from PBMCs. These receptors all stem from a man younger than 35 in good health. Some clones in this sample may be carry-over from other donors' samples. Both conserved end residues are part of each CDR3. The D gene is left open where the match is weak. Clone sizes are given selectively: once, few, many, or a class where the clone is expanded.

d_gene	v_gene	abundance	j_gene	CDR3nt	CDR3aa
.	TRBV4-1	few	TRBJ1-5	TGCGCCAGCAGCCAAGATCCGTATCAGCCCCAGCATTTT	CASSQDPYQPQHF
.	TRBV10-3	.	TRBJ2-2	TGTGCCATCAGTGAGTGGTCTACCGACGGGGAGCTGTTTTTT	CAISEWSTDGELFF
.	TRBV28	.	TRBJ2-7	TGTGCCAGCAGCTCGGGACTTCCCTACGAGCAGTACTTC	CASSSGLPYEQYF
.	TRBV2	.	TRBJ1-1	TGTGCCAGCAGTGTCCATCACTCGAACACTGAAGCTTTCTTT	CASSVHHSNTEAFF
.	TRBV2	once	TRBJ2-7	TGTGCCAGCAGGGGGGTGTGGTTGGGCTCCTACGAGCAGTACTTC	CASRGVWLGSYEQYF
.	TRBV7-9	.	TRBJ2-7	TGTGCCAGCAGCCCTATAGACGAGCAGTACTTC	CASSPIDEQYF
.	TRBV27	.	TRBJ1-2	TGTGCCAGCAGTTTATCCGGGGGGGGCTACACCTTC	CASSLSGGGYTF
TRBD1	TRBV4-1	.	TRBJ1-5	TGCGCCAGCAGCCAACCGGACAGGGAGAATCAGCCCCAGCATTTT	CASSQPDRENQPQHF
.	TRBV27	.	TRBJ2-3	TGTGCCAGCAAGGCCAGGGGTCCATCCTCCCCTAGCACAGATACGCAGTATTTT	CASKARGPSSPSTDTQYF
.	TRBV6-4	.	TRBJ2-6	TGTGCCAGCAGTGACCCCCGGGGGCCATCTGGGGCCAACGTCCTGACTTTC	CASSDPRGPSGANVLTF